The 11 T cell receptor beta chains listed next were all sequenced from one sample in a study of Ad26.COV2.S vaccination and SARS-CoV-2 variants. TCRdb keeps only in-frame clones here, not all; method: immunoSEQ multiplex PCR. The sample gives roughly 680,000 clones, roughly nine tenths of which show up once; roughly 1.5% is in the top ten. As for treatment: around 19 received Ad26.COV2.S at low or high dose, single or two shots; roughly five received placebo; per-sample allocation not given. Following the first vaccine or placebo injection, samples were taken on day 63. The material sequenced was peripheral blood, taken in a trial of Ad26.COV2.S vaccine versus placebo. All receptors derive from a person aged 18-60 years who received the Ad26.COV2.S COVID-19 vaccine or a placebo.

The rearrangement links TRBV5-1 to TRBJ2-5; 7 bases align to TRBD2. V was pared by 4 bases and J by 2 bases, with 11 bases of the junction left unmatched. The CDR3 is 16 amino acids. CDR1 is SGHRS and CDR2 is YFSETQ in the germline V gene. The CDR3 spells CASSPAHSGGQETQYF. The CDR3 nucleotides read TGCGCCAGCAGCCCCGCTCATTCGGGGGGTCAAGAGACCCAGTACTTC.

The chain couples TRBV7-8 to TRBJ2-3; D remains ambiguous. Germline V gene lookup returns CDR1 SGHVS and CDR2 FQNEAQ. V dropped 3 bases and J dropped 4 bases, with 8 bases sitting between them. CDR3 size: 13 residues. CDR3 coding DNA: TGTGCCAGCAGCTTTACAGAATCAGATACGCAGTATTTT. Its translation is CASSFTESDTQYF.

This chain links TRBV18 with TRBJ2-2; D unresolved. Germline V gives CDR1 KGHSH, CDR2 LQKENI. V was trimmed by 0 bases and J by 4 bases, leaving 6 bases between them. The CDR3 is 14 residues long. The CDR3 here is CASSPPAITGELFF. CDR3 nucleotide sequence: TGTGCCAGCTCACCACCAGCCATCACCGGGGAGCTGTTTTTT.

The rearrangement links TRBV4-3 to TRBJ1-2; D gene uncertain. Trimming cost V 0 bases and J 2 bases, with 13 bases left between them. Germline CDR1 is LGHNA and CDR2 is YSLEER. This CDR3 comprises 16 residues. The CDR3: CASSQDTGKLNYGYTF. In nucleotides, the CDR3 is TGCGCCAGCAGCCAAGATACGGGGAAGCTGAACTATGGCTACACCTTC.

In this sample, this clone turned up a few times. The CDR3 protein is CASSYSGMTGVYEQYF. The CDR3 nucleotides are TGTGCCAGCAGTTATTCTGGGATGACAGGGGTCTACGAGCAGTACTTC. V and J are TRBV6-5 and TRBJ2-7; 8 positions agree with TRBD1. The CDR3 runs to 16 residues. V trimming: 3 bases; J trimming: 3 bases; junction bases outside the gene matches: 10. Looked up from germline, CDR1 is MNHEY and CDR2 is SVGAGI.

V is TRBV12-5 and J is TRBJ2-2; TRBD1 aligns across 7 bases. Germline CDR1 reads LGHNT; CDR2 reads FRNRAP. CDR3 length: 15 amino acids. Trimming took 5 bases from V and 3 from J; bases not matched to a gene: 6. The CDR3 region is CASGTRQGYTGELFF. The DNA for the CDR3 is TGTGCTAGTGGTACCCGACAGGGATACACCGGGGAGCTGTTTTTT.

The rearrangement uses TRBV3-1 (or the pseudogene TRBV3-2) and TRBJ2-3; weak D call: TRBD2 (6 bases). The CDR3 runs to 15 residues. V was shortened by 3 bases and J by 4 bases, with 14 bases between the two germline ends. CDR1 is LGHDT and CDR2 is YNNKEL in the germline V gene (reference sequence). CDR3 loop: CASSQGFRESDTQYF. Written as DNA, the CDR3 is TGTGCCAGCAGCCAGGGGTTCCGGGAGTCAGATACGCAGTATTTT.

This clone was seen just once. The rearrangement links TRBV19 to TRBJ1-1, with D perhaps matching TRBD1 (6 bases). V lost 2 bases, J lost 5 bases, and 6 bases lay in between. This CDR3 contains 12 residues. CDR1 is LNHDA, CDR2 SQIVND, per germline (reference sequence). CDR3 DNA sequence: TGTGCCAGTAGTATAACAGGGACTGAAGCTTTCTTT. It translates to CASSITGTEAFF.

The chain joins TRBV5-6 to TRBJ2-7; TRBD2 matches 10 bases. V lost 0 bases to trimming and J lost 3 bases; unmatched junction nucleotides: 6. The germline gives CDR1 SGHDT, CDR2 YYEEEE. The CDR3 has 16 amino acids. CDR3 protein: CASSLGGLAEFYEQYF. The CDR3 DNA reads TGTGCCAGCAGCTTGGGAGGACTAGCGGAGTTCTACGAGCAGTACTTC.

The chain carries TRBV9 and TRBJ1-6, with D tentatively TRBD1 (6 bases). This CDR3 is built from 17 residues. V was cut by 0 bases and J by 4 bases, with 14 bases left in between. Germline V gene data show CDR1 as SGDLS and CDR2 as YYNGEE. CDR3 in DNA: TGTGCCAGCAGCGTAGGACAGGAGACTACATATAATTCACCCCTCCACTTT. Translation: CASSVGQETTYNSPLHF.

The chain combines TRBV12-3 or TRBV12-4 with TRBJ2-3; 8 nucleotides line up with TRBD2. The CDR3 runs 13 residues. V was clipped by 10 bases and J by 3 bases; unmatched bases: 6. The CDR3 DNA reads as TGTGCCACCCGGTCTAGCGGGACAGATACGCAGTATTTT. This encodes CATRSSGTDTQYF.